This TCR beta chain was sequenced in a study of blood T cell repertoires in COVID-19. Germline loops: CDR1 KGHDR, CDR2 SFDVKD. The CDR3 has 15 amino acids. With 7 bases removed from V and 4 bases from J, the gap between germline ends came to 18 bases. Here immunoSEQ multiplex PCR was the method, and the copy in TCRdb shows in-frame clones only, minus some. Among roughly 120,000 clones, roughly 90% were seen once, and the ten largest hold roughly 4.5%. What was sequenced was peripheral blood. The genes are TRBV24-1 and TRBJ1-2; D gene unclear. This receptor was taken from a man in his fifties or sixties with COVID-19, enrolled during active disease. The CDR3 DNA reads TGTGCCACCAGCCGGGGTCATGAATTGGGCTATGGCTACACCTTC. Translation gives CATSRGHELGYGYTF.